Below, 18 T cell receptor beta chains from the same sample are listed, as sequenced in a study of T cell repertoires in cytomegalovirus infection. These receptors lack a known antigen. MiXCR, run by TCRdb on the reads, gives a single entry per CDR3 protein. The sample shows approximately 81,000 distinct CDR3 sequences, about 24% of them seen only once. The sequencing here drew on CD8+ T cells from cultured PBMCs, taken from culture after CMV antigen stimulation. The receptors were gathered from a human donor in good health (CMV status not recorded). Some clones in this sample may be carry-over from other donors' samples.

This clonotype turned up a few times. As DNA, the CDR3 is TGTGCCAGCAGTTTAGCGGGCTCTAACGAGCAGTACTTC. This sequence encodes CASSLAGSNEQYF. The chain combines TRBV27 with TRBJ2-7; perhaps TRBD2 as D (5 bases). The V gene's germline CDR1 is MNHEY and CDR2 SMNVEV (reference sequence). The V and J ends lost 2 bases and 5 bases respectively, with 10 bases between them. The CDR3 totals 13 residues.

The rearrangement links TRBV11-2 to TRBJ2-3, with a tentative D call TRBD1 (5 bases). The CDR3 loop spans 15 amino acids. Germline V gene lookup returns CDR1 SGHAT and CDR2 FQNNGV. Trimming shortened V by 0 bases and J by 3 bases, and 10 bases separated the two germline ends. CDR3 protein: CASSLESGWTDTQYF. The CDR3 DNA is TGTGCCAGCAGCTTAGAGTCAGGGTGGACAGATACGCAGTATTTT.

There are many counts of this clonotype. The rearrangement joins TRBV2 to TRBJ1-2; no definite D call. This CDR3 contains 14 residues. Per germline, CDR1 SNHLY and CDR2 FYNNEI. V was pared by 3 bases and J by 6 bases, with 14 bases between. The CDR3 DNA is TGTGCCAGCAGTGATCGGCAGGCTAGGGATGGCTACACCTTC. Translating gives CASSDRQARDGYTF.

The chain is built from TRBV7-3 and TRBJ1-1; tentatively, D is TRBD1 (5 bases). The CDR3 spans 12 residues. Trimming took 5 bases from V and 6 from J, leaving 10 bases between them. Germline V CDR1 and CDR2: SGHTA, FQGTGA. The CDR3: CASSPDTAEAFF. CDR3 nucleotide sequence: TGTGCCAGCAGCCCGGACACCGCTGAAGCTTTCTTT.

V is TRBV6-6 and J is TRBJ1-4; 8 bases align to TRBD1. Per germline, CDR1 MNHNY and CDR2 SVGAGI (reference sequence). This CDR3 has 16 amino acids. V lost 6 bases and J lost 8; bases outside the gene matches: 14. The CDR3 spells CASSIDRGQKVEKLFF. DNA of the CDR3: TGTGCCAGCAGCATCGACAGGGGCCAAAAGGTAGAAAAACTGTTTTTT.

The chain couples TRBV2 to TRBJ1-4, with D tentatively TRBD1 (5 bases). This CDR3 spans 17 amino acids. From germline, CDR1 is SNHLY and CDR2 FYNNEI. The V and J ends lost 5 bases and 2 bases respectively, with 18 bases between them. The CDR3 sequence: CASSYKGAGRTNEKLFF. CDR3 coding DNA: TGTGCCAGCAGTTATAAAGGGGCAGGGAGGACTAATGAAAAACTGTTTTTT. Complete variable domain (other parts from reference TRBV2 and TRBJ1-4): EPEVTQTPSHQVTQMGQEVILRCVPISNHLYFYWYRQILGQKVEFLVSFYNNEISEKSEIFDDQFSVERPDGSNFTLKIRSTKLEDSAMYFCASSYKGAGRTNEKLFFGSGTQLSVL.

This clonotype has just a few counts. The chain has TRBV5-6 and TRBJ1-4, with 11 bases lining up with TRBD1. This CDR3 contains 18 residues. After removal of 3 bases from V and 2 bases from J, the junction contained 9 bases not matched to a gene. In germline, CDR1 is SGHDT, CDR2 YYEEEE. The CDR3 region is CASSSFRTGGKTNEKLFF. The CDR3 region has the DNA TGTGCCAGCAGCTCTTTTCGGACAGGGGGCAAGACTAATGAAAAACTGTTTTTT.

This clonotype appeared a few times. A junction end diverges from the germline sequence, so it may reflect a read error. This chain joins TRBV7-6 and TRBJ2-1, with a weak D call TRBD1 (6 bases). This CDR3 contains 12 residues. The germline gives CDR1 SGHVS, CDR2 FNYEAQ. The CDR3 reads CASSLDRVELFF. The CDR3 bases are TGTGCCAGCAGCTTAGACAGGGTGGAGCTGTTCTTC.

The chain carries TRBV27 and TRBJ1-1; 7 nucleotides align to TRBD1. Germline CDR1 MNHEY, CDR2 SMNVEV (reference sequence). The CDR3 loop spans 12 amino acids. Trimming at V came to 7 bases and at J to 7 bases, leaving 6 bases not matched to a gene. The CDR3 reads CASTRGDGEAFF. CDR3 nucleotides: TGTGCCAGCACCAGGGGGGACGGTGAAGCTTTCTTT.

This clonotype has more than one count but fewer than ten. V gene TRBV6-5 combines with J gene TRBJ1-1; D is undetermined. CDR1 is MNHEY, CDR2 SVGAGI, per germline. The CDR3 loop spans 12 amino acids. V gave up 4 bases and J gave up 6 bases, with 9 bases separating them. The CDR3 bases are TGTGCCAGCAGTTCTGAGGGCCCTGAAGCTTTCTTT. Translation: CASSSEGPEAFF.

The chain couples TRBV4-3 to TRBJ2-1; 7 nucleotides line up with TRBD2. This CDR3 spans 15 amino acids. Unmatched junction bases numbered 2, after V lost 0 bases and J lost 3 bases. Germline V gene lookup returns CDR1 LGHNA and CDR2 YSLEER. This CDR3 is CASSQEAGFYNEQFF. CDR3 nucleotide sequence: TGCGCCAGCAGCCAAGAAGCGGGGTTCTACAATGAGCAGTTCTTC.

The V gene is TRBV4-3, the J gene TRBJ1-1, with D perhaps matching TRBD1 (5 bases). Germline values: CDR1 LGHNA, CDR2 YSLEER. V lost 2 bases to trimming and J lost 6 bases, with 13 bases between them. The CDR3 consists of 14 residues. The CDR3 spells CASSQMSGVAEAFF. The CDR3 nucleotides are TGCGCCAGCAGCCAAATGTCGGGGGTAGCTGAAGCTTTCTTT.

The rearrangement links TRBV5-1 to TRBJ2-1, with 8 bases lining up with TRBD2. Germline V gene sequence: CDR1 SGHRS, CDR2 YFSETQ. CDR3 size: 13 residues. Losses at the gene ends were 5 bases for V and 7 bases for J; bases not matched to a gene: 5. The CDR3 DNA reads as TGCGCCAGCAGATCGAGCGGGAGTAATGAGCAGTTCTTC. This gives the protein CASRSSGSNEQFF.

This clonotype appeared many times. The chain uses TRBV6-1 and TRBJ2-1, with 9 nucleotides matching TRBD1. Germline CDR1 reads MNHNS; CDR2 reads SASEGT. V lost 4 bases, J lost 1 base, and 5 bases stayed unmatched. This CDR3 comprises 16 residues. The DNA of the CDR3 is TGTGCCAGCAGTGGTGGGACAGGGTTATCCTACAATGAGCAGTTCTTC. The encoded protein is CASSGGTGLSYNEQFF.

This clonotype has only a few counts. The chain employs TRBV4-2 and TRBJ2-2, with D tentatively TRBD1 (5 bases). The CDR3 consists of 13 residues. The V end was cut by 5 bases, the J end by 11 bases, with 15 bases between. Germline V CDR1 and CDR2: LGHNA, YNFKEQ. CDR3 loop: CASSKGQASELFF. Written as DNA, the CDR3 is TGTGCCAGCAGCAAAGGACAAGCGAGCGAGCTGTTTTTT.

J is TRBJ2-7 and V is TRBV9, with TRBD2 as a possible D gene (6 bases). Between the trimmed V and J ends, which lost 1 base and 0 bases, there was a span of 14 bases. The CDR3 loop spans 16 amino acids. The V gene's germline CDR1 is SGDLS and CDR2 YYNGEE. Here the CDR3 reads CASSVSEGGSSYEQYF. Here the CDR3 DNA reads TGTGCCAGCAGCGTAAGTGAGGGAGGTAGCTCCTACGAGCAGTACTTC.

Concerning this clonotype: This may stem from a read error, because a much larger clone lies one nucleotide away. This chain links TRBV28 with TRBJ1-1; D gene ambiguous. The germline V gene encodes CDR1 MDHEN and CDR2 SYDVKM. The CDR3 spans 14 residues. For the CDR3, the DNA is TGTGCCAGCACCCTTGGGGATCCGAACACTGAAGATTTCTTT. Protein: CASTLGDPNTEDFF. Based on the CDR3 plus reference TRBV28 and TRBJ1-1, the full variable domain is DVKVTQSSRYLVKRTGEKVFLECVQDMDHENMFWYRQDPGLGLRLIYFSYDVKMKEKGDIPEGYSVSREKKERFSLILESASTNQTSMYLCASTLGDPNTEDFFGQGTRLTVV.

The CDR3 DNA reads TGTGCCAGCAGCCATATACTAGCGGGAGCGACAGATACGCAGTATTTT. It encodes CASSHILAGATDTQYF. The rearrangement joins TRBV7-6 to TRBJ2-3, with TRBD2 matching 11 bases. The J segment lost 3 bases and the V segment lost 5 bases, leaving 7 bases of the junction unmatched. Germline CDR1 and CDR2: SGHVS and FNYEAQ. The CDR3 spans 16 residues.